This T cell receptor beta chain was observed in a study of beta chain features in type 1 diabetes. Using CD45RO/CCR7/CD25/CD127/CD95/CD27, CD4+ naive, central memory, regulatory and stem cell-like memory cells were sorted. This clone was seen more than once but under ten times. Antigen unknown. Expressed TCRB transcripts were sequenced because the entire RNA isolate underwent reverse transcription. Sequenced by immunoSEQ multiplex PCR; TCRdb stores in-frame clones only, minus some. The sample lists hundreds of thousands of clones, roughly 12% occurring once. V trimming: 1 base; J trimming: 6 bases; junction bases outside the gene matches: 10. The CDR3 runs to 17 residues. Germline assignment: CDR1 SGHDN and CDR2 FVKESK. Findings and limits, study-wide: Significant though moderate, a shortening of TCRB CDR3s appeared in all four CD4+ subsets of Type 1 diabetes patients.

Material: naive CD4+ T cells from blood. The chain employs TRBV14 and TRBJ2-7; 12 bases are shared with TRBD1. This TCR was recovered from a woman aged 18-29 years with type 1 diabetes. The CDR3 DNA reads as TGTGCCAGCAGCCAAGTTACGGTCGGGACAGGGGGCAGCGAGCAGTACTTC. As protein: CASSQVTVGTGGSEQYF.